These 30 T cell receptor beta chains originate from one sample sequenced in a study of T-cell reconstitution after alpha-beta-depleted transplantation in children. Unique molecular identifiers were used to barcode this TCRbeta library. TCRdb re-called the PCR reads with MiXCR, one entry per CDR3 protein. In the table there are approximately 210,000 distinct CDR3 sequences, roughly 15% of which are singletons. The sample here was PBMCs from the stem cell graft donor, taken from the stem cell graft. All receptors come from a human donor who donated a stem cell graft to a child with acute lymphoblastic leukemia.

This clonotype has a count of ten or more. The junction departs from germline at one end; a sequencing error may be responsible. V gene TRBV6-1 combines with J gene TRBJ2-5; D possibly corresponds to TRBD2 (6 bases). The germline V gene has CDR1 MNHNS and CDR2 SASEGT. The CDR3 has 14 residues. The CDR3 DNA reads TGTGCCAGCGGTGATCGGGGGTTTGCAGAGACCCAGTACTTC. Protein: CASGDRGFAETQYF.

The chain joins TRBV20-1 to TRBJ2-3; D is ambiguous. The V end was cut by 4 bases, the J end by 1 base, with 15 bases between. From germline, CDR1 is DFQATT and CDR2 SNEGSKA (reference sequence). The CDR3 runs 15 residues. The CDR3 DNA sequence: TGCAGTGCTAACGAACCTGGATTAGGCACAGATACGCAGTATTTT. Translation: CSANEPGLGTDTQYF.

On this clonotype: Since a much larger clone is just one base distant, this may be a read error. V and J are TRBV5-6 and TRBJ2-4; TRBD2 aligns across 8 bases. V was pared by 7 bases and J by 8 bases, with 8 bases of the junction left unmatched. CDR1 is SGHDT and CDR2 is YYEEEE in the germline V gene. The CDR3 is 13 residues long. The CDR3, as DNA: TGTGCCAGCGCCCAGAGGACTAGCCACATTCAGTACTTC. Protein sequence: CASAQRTSHIQYF.

The V gene is TRBV3-1, the J gene TRBJ2-3; 8 bases are shared with TRBD2. The J segment lost 6 bases and the V segment lost 0 bases, leaving 11 bases of the junction unmatched. The CDR3 is 17 amino acids. Germline values: CDR1 LGHDT, CDR2 YNNKEL (reference sequence). The CDR3 region is CASSQENSGTRTDTQYF. The CDR3 DNA follows: TGTGCCAGCAGCCAAGAAAATAGCGGGACCCGAACGGATACGCAGTATTTT.

V usage is TRBV30 and J usage is TRBJ2-7, with a tentative D call TRBD2 (6 bases). The CDR3 extends over 13 amino acids. Trimming stripped 0 bases from V and 6 bases from J, with 12 bases between. Per germline, CDR1 GTSNPN and CDR2 SVGIG (reference sequence). The CDR3 reads CAWSVTGVSEQYF. The CDR3 DNA reads TGTGCCTGGAGTGTAACGGGAGTCTCCGAGCAGTACTTC. The full variable domain, rest sourced from reference TRBV30 and TRBJ2-7, is SQTIHQWPATLVQPVGSPLSLECTVEGTSNPNLYWYRQAAGRGLQLLFYSVGIGQISSEVPQNLSASRPQDRQFILSSKKLLLSDSGFYLCAWSVTGVSEQYFGPGTRLTVT.

This clonotype was detected many times. V usage is TRBV4-1 and J usage is TRBJ1-5; 7 nucleotides line up with TRBD1. In germline, CDR1 is MGHRA, CDR2 YSYEKL. V trimming: 2 bases; J trimming: 3 bases; junction bases outside the gene matches: 4. The CDR3 is made up of 15 amino acids. CDR3 in amino acids: CASSQRTGLNQPQHF. The CDR3 DNA sequence: TGCGCCAGCAGCCAACGGACAGGCCTCAATCAGCCCCAGCATTTT.

This clonotype showed up many times. The J gene is TRBJ2-1, the V gene TRBV5-1, with 14 positions matching TRBD2. V lost 4 bases and J lost 9; bases outside the gene matches: 6. Germline V gives CDR1 SGHRS, CDR2 YFSETQ. The CDR3 extends over 15 amino acids. The CDR3 spells CASSGTSGSYPEQFF. CDR3 in DNA: TGCGCCAGCAGCGGGACTAGCGGGAGCTACCCTGAGCAGTTCTTC. Together with reference TRBV5-1 and TRBJ2-1, the CDR3 gives the full variable domain: KAGVTQTPRYLIKTRGQQVTLSCSPISGHRSVSWYQQTPGQGLQFLFEYFSETQRNKGNFPGRFSGRQFSNSRSEMNVSTLELGDSALYLCASSGTSGSYPEQFFGPGTRLTVL.

This clonotype appeared many times. The CDR3 DNA reads as TGTGCCAGCACAACCCCGGGTCTGATGAACACCGGGGAGCTGTTTTTT. This gives the protein CASTTPGLMNTGELFF. The chain joins TRBV11-1 to TRBJ2-2; no reliable D call. The CDR3 has 16 amino acids. V lost 7 bases and J lost 1, with 16 bases in between. Germline values: CDR1 SGHAT, CDR2 FQDESV (reference sequence).

This clonotype was recorded only once. A much larger clone lies one base from this, so it may be a read error. The chain uses TRBV5-1 and TRBJ2-7, with 9 bases matching TRBD1. Germline V lookup: CDR1 SGHRS, CDR2 YFSETQ. The CDR3 extends over 16 amino acids. V shed 3 bases, J shed 8 bases, and the junction held 15 bases outside the gene matches. Here the CDR3 reads CASSSSAGTGQYQQYF. For the CDR3, the DNA is TGCGCCAGCAGCTCTTCAGCCGGGACAGGGCAATACCAGCAGTACTTC.

This clonotype was found many times. V usage is TRBV28 and J usage is TRBJ2-3; possibly TRBD2 for D (6 bases). Germline CDR1 and CDR2: MDHEN and SYDVKM. V lost 0 bases, J lost 4 bases, and 11 bases lay in between. This CDR3 has 15 amino acids. The CDR3, as DNA: TGTGCCAGCAGTTTATGGGGCTCGGGGGCAGATACGCAGTATTTT. Translated, it gives CASSLWGSGADTQYF.

This clonotype showed up many times. The rearrangement joins TRBV12-3 or TRBV12-4 to TRBJ2-1; D possibly corresponds to TRBD1 (6 bases). The CDR3 spans 13 residues. V shed 5 bases and J shed 9 bases, with 14 bases lying between them. This CDR3 reads CASSTGQTLEQFF. CDR3 nucleotide sequence: TGTGCCAGCAGTACCGGACAGACCCTTGAGCAGTTCTTC.

This chain links TRBV20-1 with TRBJ1-2; TRBD1 agrees at 9 bases. J was trimmed by 7 bases and V by 3 bases; bases with no gene match: 9. The CDR3 runs to 14 residues. Germline V gene data show CDR1 as DFQATT and CDR2 as SNEGSKA (reference sequence). The CDR3 sequence is CSARSGTGWSGYTF. CDR3 DNA: TGCAGTGCTAGGTCAGGGACAGGGTGGAGTGGCTACACCTTC.

This clonotype has at least ten counts. V and J are TRBV7-2 and TRBJ2-1, with D unresolved. The V end was cut by 1 base, the J end by 2 bases, with 3 bases between. The CDR3 length is 13 residues. The germline V gene encodes CDR1 SGHTA and CDR2 FQGNSA. Here the CDR3 DNA reads TGTGCCAGCAGCTTAGTACCCTACAATGAGCAGTTCTTC. This codes for CASSLVPYNEQFF.

This clonotype showed up many times. The rearrangement uses TRBV5-1 and TRBJ2-1; D could derive from TRBD1 or TRBD2 (7 bases each). The CDR3 consists of 13 residues. Trimming took 4 bases from V and 4 from J, leaving 9 bases between them. Germline V CDR1 and CDR2: SGHRS, YFSETQ. CDR3 protein: CASSQGGYNEQFF. In nucleotides, the CDR3 is TGCGCCAGCAGCCAGGGGGGGTACAATGAGCAGTTCTTC.

Ten or more counts support this clonotype. V is TRBV3-1 and J is TRBJ2-3; 12 nucleotides line up with TRBD2. From germline, CDR1 is LGHDT and CDR2 YNNKEL (reference sequence). The CDR3 loop spans 16 amino acids. Unmatched junction bases numbered 8, after V lost 5 bases and J lost 5 bases. The CDR3 protein is CASSGETSGSGDTQYF. CDR3 nucleotide sequence: TGTGCCAGCAGCGGGGAGACTAGCGGGAGTGGAGATACGCAGTATTTT.

This clonotype occurred many times. The V and J genes are TRBV7-2 and TRBJ1-5, with 8 nucleotides matching TRBD1. The germline CDR1 and CDR2 sequences are SGHTA and FQGNSA. After removal of 5 bases from V and 3 bases from J, the junction contained 6 bases not matched to a gene. The CDR3 has 15 amino acids. The CDR3 protein is CASSPGQGTNQPQHF. The CDR3, as DNA: TGTGCCAGCAGCCCAGGACAGGGAACCAATCAGCCCCAGCATTTT.

This clonotype has a count of ten or more. The chain has TRBV20-1 and TRBJ2-1; 7 bases are a match to TRBD2. Germline-derived CDR1 and CDR2 are DFQATT and SNEGSKA (reference sequence). This CDR3 has 16 amino acids. The ends lost 3 bases at V and 5 bases at J; junction bases unmatched: 13. As DNA, the CDR3 is TGCAGTGCTAGCTCTCATCGACTAGCACCCCACAATGAGCAGTTCTTC. This translates into CSASSHRLAPHNEQFF.

This clonotype turned up a few times. CDR3 residues: CASSKYTENTGELFF. In DNA, the CDR3 is TGTGCCAGTAGTAAATATACGGAGAACACCGGGGAGCTGTTTTTT. This chain joins TRBV19 and TRBJ2-2; D is undetermined. V lost 4 bases, J lost 1 base, and 10 bases lay in between. The CDR3 has 15 amino acids. Germline loops: CDR1 LNHDA, CDR2 SQIVND (reference sequence).

The sample holds many counts of this clonotype. CDR3 sequence reads: CSASSSFGAFF. CDR3 sequence (DNA): TGCAGTGCTAGTTCCTCGTTTGGAGCTTTCTTT. This rearrangement joins TRBV20-1 to TRBJ1-1; no definite D call. Trimming pared 3 bases from V and 10 bases from J, leaving 12 bases between. Germline V gene lookup returns CDR1 DFQATT and CDR2 SNEGSKA (reference sequence). The CDR3 sequence is 11 residues long.

This clonotype has a count of ten or more. The chain employs TRBV12-3 or TRBV12-4 and TRBJ1-3; D uncertain. V shed 3 bases and J shed 0 bases, with 6 bases lying between them. The CDR3 is 14 amino acids. In DNA form, the CDR3 reads TGTGCCAGCAGTTTGGGATACTCTGGAAACACCATATATTTT. Amino acid sequence: CASSLGYSGNTIYF.

Remarks on this clonotype: A read error may be the cause here, since a much bigger clone is one base away. The V and J genes are TRBV5-1 and TRBJ2-1; D unresolved. This CDR3 spans 15 amino acids. Germline V gives CDR1 SGHRS, CDR2 YFSETQ. The ends were cut back, 2 bases at V and 3 bases at J, with 12 bases in the middle. CDR3 nucleotides: TGCGCCAGCAGCTTTGCGCGAGATTACTACAATGAGCAGTTCTTC. This gives the protein CASSFARDYYNEQFF.

This clonotype occurred many times. The chain combines TRBV10-2 with TRBJ2-1; TRBD2 aligns across 14 bases. V shed 3 bases and J 6 bases; nucleotides not matched to a gene: 4. The CDR3 is 16 residues long. Looked up from germline, CDR1 is WSHSY and CDR2 is SAAADI. DNA for the CDR3: TGCGCCAGCAGTGACCTTGGACTAGCGGGAGGCAATGAGCAGTTCTTC. It yields the protein CASSDLGLAGGNEQFF.

This clonotype was observed many times. The rearrangement joins TRBV5-1 to TRBJ2-2; weak D call: TRBD1 (5 bases). Germline lookup yields CDR1 SGHRS and CDR2 YFSETQ. This CDR3 region has 15 residues. V was trimmed by 0 bases and J by 3 bases, leaving 9 bases between them. The CDR3 loop is CASSLGGADTGELFF. The CDR3 region has the DNA TGCGCCAGCAGCTTGGGGGGCGCGGACACCGGGGAGCTGTTTTTT.

This clonotype was counted many times. J is TRBJ1-1 and V is TRBV7-2; D is possibly TRBD1 (5 bases). Germline CDR1 reads SGHTA; CDR2 reads FQGNSA. V lost 6 bases to trimming and J lost 4 bases, with 12 bases between them. CDR3 length equals 13 residues. The CDR3 sequence is CASSFRVPTEAFF. The DNA for the CDR3 is TGTGCCAGCAGTTTCAGGGTTCCCACTGAAGCTTTCTTT.

This clonotype came up many times. The chain is built from TRBV10-3 and TRBJ2-7; TRBD1 matches 8 bases. Trimming removed 3 bases from V and 2 bases from J; junction bases left unmatched: 12. The CDR3 is made up of 17 amino acids. Germline lookup yields CDR1 ENHRY and CDR2 SYGVKD. The CDR3 bases are TGTGCCATCAGTGATCCAAGGCGGAACAGGGGGACCTACGAGCAGTACTTC. As protein: CAISDPRRNRGTYEQYF.

This clonotype was seen at least ten times. The chain recombines TRBV29-1 with TRBJ1-2, with TRBD1 matching 8 bases. V trimming: 4 bases; J trimming: 4 bases; junction bases outside the gene matches: 5. The CDR3 has 13 residues. Germline CDR1 and CDR2: SQVTM and ANQGSEA. CDR3 amino acids: CSVGTGLIYGYTF. The CDR3 nucleotides are TGCAGCGTTGGGACAGGGTTGATCTATGGCTACACCTTC.

This clonotype was found many times. The chain couples TRBV7-9 to TRBJ1-1; a weak D match, TRBD1 (5 bases). CDR1 is SEHNR and CDR2 is FQNEAQ in the germline V gene (reference sequence). V was pared by 0 bases and J by 4 bases, with 18 bases between. CDR3 length: 17 amino acids. CDR3 amino acids: CASSLARAGKVSTEAFF. Here the CDR3 DNA reads TGTGCCAGCAGCTTAGCGCGCGCAGGGAAGGTGAGCACTGAAGCTTTCTTT.

This clonotype was seen more than once but under ten times. The chain joins TRBV5-1 to TRBJ2-7; D is ambiguous. Germline assignment: CDR1 SGHRS and CDR2 YFSETQ. V lost 2 bases and J 0 bases, leaving 9 bases between the germline ends. The CDR3 covers 14 residues. In nucleotides, the CDR3 is TGCGCCAGCAGCTTAACGGCAGCCTCCTACGAGCAGTACTTC. Translating gives CASSLTAASYEQYF.

This clonotype has at least ten counts. This chain joins TRBV29-1 and TRBJ2-5; D unclear. Deletions cut 6 bases from V and 5 bases from J, with 13 bases between. This CDR3 contains 12 residues. Germline V lookup: CDR1 SQVTM, CDR2 ANQGSEA. In DNA form, the CDR3 reads TGCAGCGTACTAAGAATCGAGGAGACCCAGTACTTC. This encodes CSVLRIEETQYF.

Concerning this clonotype itself: Just one base apart from a much larger clone, this may be a read error. The chain is built from TRBV12-3 or TRBV12-4 and TRBJ2-1, with D perhaps given as TRBD1 or TRBD2 (5 bases each). Trimming pared 7 bases from V and 5 bases from J, leaving 24 bases between. This CDR3 is built from 17 residues. The CDR3: CASTLWYLPGPHNEQFF. In DNA form, the CDR3 reads TGTGCCAGCACCCTATGGTATCTACCGGGGCCTCACAATGAGCAGTTCTTC.